The source of this T cell receptor beta chain is a study of blood T cell repertoires in COVID-19. Study background: Samples came from the United States, Italy and Spain, spanning acute and convalescent COVID-19. T cells, B-cell-depleted T cells, or PBMCs supplied cDNA or gDNA.

Per the study methods: Amplifying reference gene primers gave estimates of nucleated cell counts. This table comes from immunoSEQ multiplex PCR, and its TCRdb copy is limited to in-frame clones, with some not included. V, J and clone size reflect that table, while D and trimming were determined from the DNA. The sample shows about 190,000 clones, roughly nine tenths of them seen only once. Sequencing input: peripheral blood. This receptor was taken from a man in his 70s with active or convalescent COVID-19.

Here the CDR3 reads CASSFPTGDEKLFF. The CDR3 DNA reads TGTGCCAGCAGCTTCCCGACAGGGGACGAAAAACTGTTTTTT. The J gene is TRBJ1-4, the V gene TRBV5-8, with 8 bases lining up with TRBD1. The junction had 5 bases not matched to a gene; V was cut back by 2 bases and J by 8 bases. The CDR3 totals 14 residues. Germline CDR1 and CDR2: SGHTS and YDEGEE.